This TCR beta chain emerged from a study of control samples from healthy donors and cancer patients. Sequencing used immunoSEQ multiplex PCR; TCRdb keeps in-frame clones, though not all of them. Found here are roughly 150,000 clones, approximately 93% of them singletons; the top ten hold almost 6%. The CDR3 has 13 residues. Germline CDR1 reads MNHEY; CDR2 reads SVGAGI. J was trimmed by 0 bases and V by 6 bases; bases with no gene match: 1. Sequencing was performed on blood. The TCR originated in a man younger than 35 in good health. This chain connects TRBV6-5 to TRBJ1-1; 7 bases fit TRBD1. The CDR3 sequence: CASSRGLNTEAFF. DNA of the CDR3: TGTGCCAGCAGCAGGGGGTTGAACACTGAAGCTTTCTTT.